Listed below are T cell receptor beta chains from one sample, sequenced in a study of T cell repertoires in cytomegalovirus infection. TCRdb redid the calling of the reads with MiXCR, one entry per CDR3 protein. Of about 490,000 distinct CDR3 sequences listed, 26% are singletons. The sequenced material came from PBMCs. The receptors here all came from a human donor in good health (CMV status not recorded). Some clones in this sample may be carry-over from other donors' samples. Each CDR3 is given with its conserved first and last residue. The D gene is left open where the match is weak. Some rows have no size entry. The others give once, few or many, or a class for an expanded clone.

clone_size j_call d_call v_call cdr3_aa cdr3_nt
few TRBJ2-2 TRBD2 TRBV2 CASSELAGVGELFF TGTGCCAGCAGTGAGCTAGCGGGTGTCGGGGAGCTGTTTTTT
- TRBJ2-3 TRBD2 TRBV20-1 CSAWAASGSADTQYF TGCAGTGCTTGGGCGGCTAGCGGGAGCGCAGATACGCAGTATTTT
- TRBJ1-5 - TRBV20-1 CSAQTANQPQHF TGCAGTGCTCAAACAGCTAATCAGCCCCAGCATTTT
many TRBJ1-5 - TRBV7-6 CASSSGPYSNQPQHF TGTGCCAGCAGCTCGGGACCGTATAGCAATCAGCCCCAGCATTTT
- TRBJ2-5 TRBD2 TRBV7-2 CASRRTSGSLTGETQYF TGTGCCAGCAGGCGGACTAGCGGGAGTCTCACCGGGGAGACCCAGTACTTC
few TRBJ1-4 - TRBV12-3/TRBV12-4 CASSSGGPNEKLFF TGTGCCAGCAGCTCGGGAGGGCCTAATGAAAAACTGTTTTTT
few TRBJ2-3 TRBD2 TRBV10-3 CATRLGRAGTDTQYF TGTGCCACCCGGCTCGGGAGGGCCGGCACAGATACGCAGTATTTT
- TRBJ1-4 TRBD1 TRBV5-1 CASSQSGTGMEKLFF TGCGCCAGCAGCCAGTCCGGGACAGGCATGGAAAAACTGTTTTTT
- TRBJ1-4 TRBD1 TRBV7-8 CASMDRVNEKLFF TGTGCCAGCATGGACAGGGTTAATGAAAAACTGTTTTTT
- TRBJ1-3 TRBD1 TRBV7-9 CASSSDRARMGSTIYF TGTGCCAGCAGCTCGGACAGGGCCAGAATGGGATCCACCATATATTTT
- TRBJ2-2 TRBD1 TRBV29-1 CSVEGPGGVKTGELFF TGCAGCGTTGAAGGTCCAGGGGGCGTAAAGACCGGGGAGCTGTTTTTT
many TRBJ2-7 TRBD1 TRBV6-1 CASNPGQGTGEQYF TGTGCCAGCAACCCAGGACAGGGGACGGGGGAGCAGTACTTC
many TRBJ2-6 TRBD1 TRBV7-2 CASSLPPGQGTSGANVLTF TGTGCCAGCAGCTTACCCCCGGGACAGGGAACTTCTGGGGCCAACGTCCTGACTTTC
- TRBJ2-5 TRBD2 TRBV10-2 CASSEDRAGSGETQYF TGCGCCAGCAGTGAGGACCGAGCGGGAAGTGGGGAGACCCAGTACTTC
- TRBJ1-4 TRBD1 TRBV15 CATSKGQGQEKLFF TGTGCCACCAGCAAAGGACAGGGGCAGGAAAAACTGTTTTTT
many TRBJ2-7 TRBD1 TRBV7-2 CASSLSLQGAGEQYF TGTGCCAGCAGCTTAAGTCTCCAGGGGGCGGGGGAGCAGTACTTC
- TRBJ1-5 TRBD1 TRBV14 CASSQDSGQGISPYSNQPQHF TGTGCCAGCAGCCAAGATTCCGGACAGGGGATAAGTCCCTATAGCAATCAGCCCCAGCATTTT
- TRBJ1-5 TRBD1 TRBV7-8 CASSPQDRGNQPQHF TGTGCCAGCAGCCCCCAGGACAGGGGCAATCAGCCCCAGCATTTT
- TRBJ2-5 TRBD1 TRBV10-3 CAISSTGFGETQYF TGTGCCATCAGCTCGACAGGGTTCGGAGAGACCCAGTACTTC
- TRBJ2-7 TRBD1 TRBV12-3/TRBV12-4 CASSGDSDAYEQYF TGTGCCAGCAGTGGGGACAGTGACGCCTACGAGCAGTACTTC
- TRBJ2-5 TRBD2 TRBV7-2 CASSISFTGTSGSMKTQYF TGTGCCAGCAGCATAAGCTTCACCGGGACTAGCGGGAGTATGAAGACCCAGTACTTC
many TRBJ2-1 - TRBV7-9 CASSPQVQVQFF TGTGCCAGCAGCCCTCAGGTCCAAGTGCAGTTCTTC
few TRBJ1-5 TRBD1 TRBV2 CASSDSSGGLSQPQHF TGTGCCAGCAGTGATTCTTCAGGGGGCTTAAGTCAGCCCCAGCATTTT
- TRBJ1-1 TRBD1 TRBV6-6 CASNPTGGLTEAFF TGTGCCAGCAACCCTACAGGGGGCCTTACTGAAGCTTTCTTT
once TRBJ2-1 - TRBV29-1 CSVVDLGSYNEQFF TGCAGCGTTGTTGACCTGGGTTCTTACAATGAGCAGTTCTTC
few TRBJ1-5 TRBD1 TRBV24-1 CATSDLGPPGQGSYSNQPQHF TGTGCCACCAGTGATTTGGGCCCCCCGGGACAGGGATCGTATAGCAATCAGCCCCAGCATTTT
- TRBJ1-1 TRBD1 TRBV19 CASTPGTANTEAFF TGTGCCAGTACTCCCGGGACAGCAAACACTGAAGCTTTCTTT